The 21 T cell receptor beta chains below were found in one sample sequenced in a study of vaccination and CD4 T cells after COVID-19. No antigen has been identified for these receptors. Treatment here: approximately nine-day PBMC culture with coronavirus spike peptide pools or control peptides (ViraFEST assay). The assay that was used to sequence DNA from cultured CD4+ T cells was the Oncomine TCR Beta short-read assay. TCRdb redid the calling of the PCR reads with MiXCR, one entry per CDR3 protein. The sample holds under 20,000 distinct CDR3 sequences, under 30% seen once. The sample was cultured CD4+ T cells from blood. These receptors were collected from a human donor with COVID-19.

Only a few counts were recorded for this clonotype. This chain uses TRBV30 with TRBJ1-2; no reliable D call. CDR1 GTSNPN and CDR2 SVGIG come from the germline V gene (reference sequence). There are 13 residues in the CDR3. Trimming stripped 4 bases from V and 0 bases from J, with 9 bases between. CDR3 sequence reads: CAWIRTPNYGYTF. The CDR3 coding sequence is TGTGCCTGGATCCGCACCCCTAACTATGGCTACACCTTC. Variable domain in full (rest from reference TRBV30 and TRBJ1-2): SQTIHQWPATLVQPVGSPLSLECTVEGTSNPNLYWYRQAAGRGLQLLFYSVGIGQISSEVPQNLSASRPQDRQFILSSKKLLLSDSGFYLCAWIRTPNYGYTFGSGTRLTVV.

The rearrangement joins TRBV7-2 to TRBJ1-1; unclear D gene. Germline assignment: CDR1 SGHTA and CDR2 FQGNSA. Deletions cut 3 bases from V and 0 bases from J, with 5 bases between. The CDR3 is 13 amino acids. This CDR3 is CASSLELNTEAFF. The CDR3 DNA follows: TGTGCCAGCAGCTTGGAGTTGAACACTGAAGCTTTCTTT.

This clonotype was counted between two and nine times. The CDR3 DNA reads TGTGCCAGCAGAAGGTCCGGGACAGGGTTATACGAGCAGTACTTC. It translates to CASRRSGTGLYEQYF. This sequence joins TRBV6-1 and TRBJ2-7; 9 nucleotides match TRBD1. Germline CDR1 reads MNHNS; CDR2 reads SASEGT. Germline trimming cut 6 bases from V and 4 bases from J; bases unmatched to any gene: 10. CDR3 length: 15 amino acids.

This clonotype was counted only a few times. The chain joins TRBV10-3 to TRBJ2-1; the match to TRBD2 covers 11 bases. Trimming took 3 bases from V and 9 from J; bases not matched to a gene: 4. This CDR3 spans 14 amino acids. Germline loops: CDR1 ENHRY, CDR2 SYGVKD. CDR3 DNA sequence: TGTGCCATCAGTGATAGCGGGGGGGAGCGTGAGCAGTTCTTC. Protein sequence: CAISDSGGEREQFF.

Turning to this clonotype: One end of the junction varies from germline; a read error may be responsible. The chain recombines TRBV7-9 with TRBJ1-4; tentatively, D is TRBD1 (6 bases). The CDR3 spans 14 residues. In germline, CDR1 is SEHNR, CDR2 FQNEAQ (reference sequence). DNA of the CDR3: TGTGCCAGCAGCAGGACAGCGCCAGGCGAAAAACTGTCTTTT. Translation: CASSRTAPGEKLSF.

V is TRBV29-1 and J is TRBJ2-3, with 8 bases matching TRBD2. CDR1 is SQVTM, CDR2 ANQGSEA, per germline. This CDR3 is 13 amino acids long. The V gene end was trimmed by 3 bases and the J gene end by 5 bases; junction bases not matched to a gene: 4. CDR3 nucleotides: TGCAGCGTTGACCGGGGGGGAAGAGATACGCAGTATTTT. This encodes CSVDRGGRDTQYF.

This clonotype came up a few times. The CDR3 DNA is TGCAGTGCTAGAGAGGGAAGGGGAGGCACAGATACGCAGTATTTT. Its translation is CSAREGRGGTDTQYF. The chain links TRBV20-1 to TRBJ2-3; D possibly matches TRBD1 or TRBD2 (5 bases each). CDR3 length: 15 residues. Trimming removed 0 bases at V and 1 base at J, with 11 bases between. Germline V gives CDR1 DFQATT, CDR2 SNEGSKA (reference sequence).

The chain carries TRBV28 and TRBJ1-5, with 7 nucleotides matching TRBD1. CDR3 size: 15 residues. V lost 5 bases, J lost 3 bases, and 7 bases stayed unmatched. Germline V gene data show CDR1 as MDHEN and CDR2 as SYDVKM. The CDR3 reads CASSSPGQINQPQHF. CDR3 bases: TGTGCCAGCAGTAGCCCGGGACAGATCAATCAGCCCCAGCATTTT.

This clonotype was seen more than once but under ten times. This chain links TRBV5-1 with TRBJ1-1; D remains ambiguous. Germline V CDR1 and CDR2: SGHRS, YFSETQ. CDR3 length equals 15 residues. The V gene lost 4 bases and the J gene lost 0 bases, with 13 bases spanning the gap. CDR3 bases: TGCGCCAGCAGCCTTAAGGCTAACATGAACACTGAAGCTTTCTTT. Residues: CASSLKANMNTEAFF.

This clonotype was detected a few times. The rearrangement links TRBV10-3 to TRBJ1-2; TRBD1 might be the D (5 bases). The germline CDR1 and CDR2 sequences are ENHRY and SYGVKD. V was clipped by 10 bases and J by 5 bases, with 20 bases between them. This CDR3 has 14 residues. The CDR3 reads CATAGSGGQYGYTF. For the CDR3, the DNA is TGTGCCACGGCGGGGTCGGGGGGTCAATATGGCTACACCTTC.

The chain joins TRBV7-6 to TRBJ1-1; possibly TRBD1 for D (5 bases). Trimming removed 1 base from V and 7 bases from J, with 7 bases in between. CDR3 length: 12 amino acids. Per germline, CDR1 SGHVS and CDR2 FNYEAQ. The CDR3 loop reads CASSLVGDEAFF. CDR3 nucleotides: TGTGCCAGCAGCTTAGTAGGGGATGAAGCTTTCTTT.

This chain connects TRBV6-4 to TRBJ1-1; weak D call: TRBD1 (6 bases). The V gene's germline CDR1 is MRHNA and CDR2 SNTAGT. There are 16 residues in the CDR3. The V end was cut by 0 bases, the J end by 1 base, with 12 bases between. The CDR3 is CASSDSGAVGNTEAFF. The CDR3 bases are TGTGCCAGCAGTGACTCGGGGGCCGTCGGGAACACTGAAGCTTTCTTT.

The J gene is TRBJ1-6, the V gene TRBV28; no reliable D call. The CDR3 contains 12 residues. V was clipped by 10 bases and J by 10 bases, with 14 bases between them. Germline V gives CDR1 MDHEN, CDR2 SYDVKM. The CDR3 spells CATQSAQSPLHF. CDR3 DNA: TGTGCCACCCAGAGCGCCCAATCACCCCTCCACTTT.

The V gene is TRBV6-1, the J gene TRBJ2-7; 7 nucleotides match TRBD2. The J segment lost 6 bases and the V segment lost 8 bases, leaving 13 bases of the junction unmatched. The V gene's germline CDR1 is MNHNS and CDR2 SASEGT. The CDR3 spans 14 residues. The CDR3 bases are TGTGCCAGCCGGCGGGGGTTCAAGACCGGCGAGCAGTACTTC. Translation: CASRRGFKTGEQYF.

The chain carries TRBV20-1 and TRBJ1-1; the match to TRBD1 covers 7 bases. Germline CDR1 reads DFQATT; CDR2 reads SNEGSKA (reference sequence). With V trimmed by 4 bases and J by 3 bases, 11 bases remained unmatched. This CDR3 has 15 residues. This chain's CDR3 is CSATLKTGTYTEAFF. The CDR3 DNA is TGCAGTGCTACCCTTAAGACAGGGACTTACACTGAAGCTTTCTTT.

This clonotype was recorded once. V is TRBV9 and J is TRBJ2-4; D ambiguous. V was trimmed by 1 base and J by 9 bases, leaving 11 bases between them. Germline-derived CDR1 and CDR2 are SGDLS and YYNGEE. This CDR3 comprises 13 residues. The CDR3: CASSVQPGVIQYF. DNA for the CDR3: TGTGCCAGCAGCGTACAGCCGGGTGTCATTCAGTACTTC.

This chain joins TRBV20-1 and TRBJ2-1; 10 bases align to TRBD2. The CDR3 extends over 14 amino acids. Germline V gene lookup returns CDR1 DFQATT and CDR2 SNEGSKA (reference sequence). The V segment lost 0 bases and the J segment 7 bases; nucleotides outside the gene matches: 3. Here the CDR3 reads CSARDSGGVNEQFF. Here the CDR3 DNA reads TGCAGTGCTAGAGACAGCGGGGGGGTGAATGAGCAGTTCTTC.

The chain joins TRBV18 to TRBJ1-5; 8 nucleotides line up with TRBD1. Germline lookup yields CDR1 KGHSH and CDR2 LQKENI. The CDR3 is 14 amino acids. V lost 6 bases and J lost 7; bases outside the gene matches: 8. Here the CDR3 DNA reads TGTGCCAGCTCCCTTCAGACAGGGGACCAGCCCCAGCATTTT. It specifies CASSLQTGDQPQHF.

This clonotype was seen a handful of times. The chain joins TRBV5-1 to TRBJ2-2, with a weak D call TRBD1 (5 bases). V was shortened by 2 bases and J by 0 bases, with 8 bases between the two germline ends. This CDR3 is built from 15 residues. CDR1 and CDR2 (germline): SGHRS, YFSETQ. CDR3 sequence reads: CASSFDSANTGELFF. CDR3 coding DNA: TGCGCCAGCAGCTTCGACAGTGCGAACACCGGGGAGCTGTTTTTT. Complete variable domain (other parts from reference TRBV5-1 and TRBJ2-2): KAGVTQTPRYLIKTRGQQVTLSCSPISGHRSVSWYQQTPGQGLQFLFEYFSETQRNKGNFPGRFSGRQFSNSRSEMNVSTLELGDSALYLCASSFDSANTGELFFGEGSRLTVL.

This CDR3 is CSIMDGKSGNTIYF. In DNA, the CDR3 is TGCAGTATCATGGACGGAAAGTCTGGAAACACCATATATTTT. The V call is TRBV20-1, the J call TRBJ1-3; unclear D gene. V was clipped by 8 bases and J by 1 base, with 15 bases between them. The CDR3 is 14 residues long. Germline V gene lookup returns CDR1 DFQATT and CDR2 SNEGSKA (reference sequence).

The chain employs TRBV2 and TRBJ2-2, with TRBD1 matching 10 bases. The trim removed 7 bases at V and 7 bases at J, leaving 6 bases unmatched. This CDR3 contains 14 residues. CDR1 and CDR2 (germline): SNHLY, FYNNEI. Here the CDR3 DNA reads TGTGCCAGCATCGACGGGACAGGGGTCGGGGAGCTGTTTTTT. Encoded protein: CASIDGTGVGELFF.